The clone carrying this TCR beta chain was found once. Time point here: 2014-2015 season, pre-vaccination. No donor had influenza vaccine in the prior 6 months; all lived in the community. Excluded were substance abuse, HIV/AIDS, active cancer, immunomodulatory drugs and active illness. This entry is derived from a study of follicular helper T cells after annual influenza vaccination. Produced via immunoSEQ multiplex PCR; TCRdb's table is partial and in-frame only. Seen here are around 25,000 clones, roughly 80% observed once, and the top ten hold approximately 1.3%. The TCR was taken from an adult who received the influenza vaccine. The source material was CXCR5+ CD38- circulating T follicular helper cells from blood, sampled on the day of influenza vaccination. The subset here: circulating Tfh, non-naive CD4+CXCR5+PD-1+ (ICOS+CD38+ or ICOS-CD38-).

In DNA form, the CDR3 reads TGTGCCAGCAGCAGACTAGACAAGTACAATGAGCAGTTCTTC. It yields the protein CASSRLDKYNEQFF. This chain joins TRBV6-5 and TRBJ2-1; the D gene is possibly TRBD2 (6 bases). Germline CDR1 and CDR2: MNHEY and SVGAGI. The CDR3 is 14 residues long. The germline V and J ends were trimmed by 6 bases and 4 bases, with 13 bases remaining between them.